These 21 T cell receptor beta chains originate from one sample sequenced in a study of T cells in Graves' hyperthyroidism and ophthalmopathy (dated by TCRdb to the late 2010s). Library preparation used multiplex PCR. Sequencing instrument: Illumina HiSeq 2000. The TCR beta CDR3 regions were amplified from the RNA transcripts. The first round of RT-PCR for the TCR CDR3 was performed with the HTBI primer set and the Qiagen OneStep RT-PCR kit. TCRdb cleaned the public reads at Q25 with fastp, built clones with MiXCR and kept in-frame beta chains. Rows are unified per CDR3 protein, each entry keeping the most common DNA and genes. For this sample the table gives about 560,000 distinct CDR3 sequences, of which 16% were detected only once. Approximately 20% of the sample is held by the ten biggest clonotypes. The sequencing sample was made of blood. These receptors were collected from a woman between 18 and 29 years old with Graves' hyperthyroidism.

This clonotype has at least ten counts. The gene calls are TRBV3-1 and TRBJ2-5, with D possibly matching TRBD1 (5 bases). Trimming shortened V by 5 bases and J by 11 bases, and 12 bases separated the two germline ends. The length of the CDR3 is 11 residues. Per the germline V gene, CDR1 is LGHDT and CDR2 is YNNKEL (reference sequence). CDR3 protein: CASSAKTVQYF. The DNA of the CDR3 is TGTGCCAGCAGCGCCAAGACAGTTCAGTACTTC.

The CDR3: CASSIPGSYGYTF. The CDR3 region has the DNA TGTGCCAGTAGTATACCTGGGAGCTATGGCTACACCTTC. The gene calls are TRBV19 and TRBJ1-2; no reliable D call. Germline loops: CDR1 LNHDA, CDR2 SQIVND (reference sequence). V dropped 2 bases and J dropped 4 bases, with 8 bases sitting between them. This CDR3 has 13 residues.

This clonotype was observed a few times. V and J are TRBV28 and TRBJ2-5; TRBD1 matches at 9 bases. V lost 8 bases to trimming and J lost 6 bases; unmatched junction nucleotides: 10. There are 14 residues in the CDR3. Per germline, CDR1 MDHEN and CDR2 SYDVKM. This CDR3 is CASAGGTGRQTQYF. CDR3 nucleotides: TGTGCCAGCGCCGGTGGGACAGGGAGGCAGACCCAGTACTTC.

This clonotype showed up many times. The chain carries TRBV28 and TRBJ2-3; 7 bases map to TRBD2. The CDR3 consists of 15 residues. CDR1 and CDR2 (germline): MDHEN, SYDVKM. J gave up 2 bases and V 5 bases, and 7 bases lay outside the gene matches. CDR3 loop: CASSRMGLSTDTQYF. As DNA, the CDR3 is TGTGCCAGCAGTCGAATGGGACTATCCACAGATACGCAGTATTTT.

In this sample, this clonotype turned up a few times. V gene TRBV7-8 combines with J gene TRBJ2-1; tentatively, D is TRBD1 (5 bases). The CDR3 totals 15 residues. V shed 5 bases and J shed 0 bases, with 11 bases lying between them. Germline V gives CDR1 SGHVS, CDR2 FQNEAQ. This chain's CDR3 is CASSLTGNSYNEQFF. The CDR3 DNA is TGTGCCAGCAGCCTAACAGGAAACTCCTACAATGAGCAGTTCTTC.

CDR3 in DNA: TGTGCCAGCAGTTTAGCACAGGGGAGTTCACCCCTCCACTTT. This codes for CASSLAQGSSPLHF. V gene TRBV27 combines with J gene TRBJ1-6, with 7 bases fitting TRBD1. J lost 9 bases, V lost 2 bases, and 4 bases had no gene match. The CDR3 has 14 residues. Germline values: CDR1 MNHEY, CDR2 SMNVEV (reference sequence).

Ten or more counts support this clonotype. V usage is TRBV5-1 and J usage is TRBJ1-1, with D hard to call. V gave up 1 base and J gave up 0 bases, with 10 bases separating them. CDR1 and CDR2 (germline): SGHRS, YFSETQ. The CDR3 is 15 amino acids. The CDR3 protein is CASSLNDGMNTEAFF. In DNA, the CDR3 is TGCGCCAGCAGCTTGAACGACGGCATGAACACTGAAGCTTTCTTT.

This clonotype was seen a handful of times. Here the CDR3 reads CASSIKTGSYSNQPQHF. The CDR3 DNA reads as TGTGCCAGTAGTATAAAAACAGGGAGTTATAGCAATCAGCCCCAGCATTTT. The V call is TRBV19, the J call TRBJ1-5, with TRBD1 as a possible D gene (6 bases). Per the germline V gene, CDR1 is LNHDA and CDR2 is SQIVND (reference sequence). This CDR3 region has 17 residues. V lost 2 bases, J lost 0 bases, and 14 bases lay in between.

The table lists this clonotype with many counts. The V call is TRBV20-1, the J call TRBJ2-7; D unclear. The CDR3 consists of 12 residues. Per the germline V gene, CDR1 is DFQATT and CDR2 is SNEGSKA (reference sequence). Trimming stripped 5 bases from V and 2 bases from J, with 10 bases between. The CDR3 region has the DNA TGCAGTGCTTGGGCCGACCCCTACGAGCAGTACTTC. It is translated as CSAWADPYEQYF.

In this sample, this clonotype turned up a few times. The CDR3 DNA sequence: TGCAGCAGCTACAGAAGAGAGACCCAGTACTTC. It yields the protein CSSYRRETQYF. The chain carries TRBV29-1 and TRBJ2-5, with D hard to call. The CDR3 is made up of 11 amino acids. Trimming cost V 8 bases and J 4 bases, with 11 bases left between them. Germline V CDR1 and CDR2: SQVTM, ANQGSEA.

This clonotype was seen at least ten times. V is TRBV2 and J is TRBJ1-2; 10 bases are shared with TRBD1. This CDR3 has 14 residues. Per germline, CDR1 SNHLY and CDR2 FYNNEI. Losses at the gene ends were 2 bases for V and 7 bases for J; bases not matched to a gene: 4. The CDR3 reads CASSESGQGFGYTF. As DNA, the CDR3 is TGTGCCAGCAGTGAATCGGGACAGGGGTTTGGCTACACCTTC.

This clonotype was found many times. The DNA of the CDR3 is TGCGCCAGCAGCTTGACCGCCGGGACAGGTTACTACGAGCAGTACTTC. It is translated as CASSLTAGTGYYEQYF. The J gene is TRBJ2-7, the V gene TRBV5-1; TRBD1 matches at 8 bases. The V and J ends lost 1 base and 3 bases, in that order; junction bases with no gene match: 9. CDR1 SGHRS and CDR2 YFSETQ come from the germline V gene. The CDR3 contains 16 residues.

In this sample, this clonotype turned up many times. V and J are TRBV13 and TRBJ2-5; maybe TRBD1 (6 bases). The germline gives CDR1 PRHDT, CDR2 FYEKMQ (reference sequence). Trimming shortened V by 5 bases and J by 0 bases, and 10 bases separated the two germline ends. This CDR3 comprises 14 residues. CDR3 in DNA: TGTGCCAGCAGCATCGGACAGAACCAAGAGACCCAGTACTTC. As protein: CASSIGQNQETQYF.

This clonotype was recorded at least ten times. The chain recombines TRBV12-3 or TRBV12-4 with TRBJ1-1, with a tentative D call TRBD1 (6 bases). The length of the CDR3 is 14 residues. Trimming shortened V by 4 bases and J by 3 bases, and 12 bases separated the two germline ends. The CDR3 region is CASSSRGGHTEAFF. The CDR3 nucleotides read TGTGCCAGCAGTTCCCGTGGGGGCCACACTGAAGCTTTCTTT.

The gene calls are TRBV6-1 and TRBJ2-3, with D possibly called TRBD1 or TRBD2 (6 bases each). Germline CDR1 reads MNHNS; CDR2 reads SASEGT. V shed 6 bases and J shed 6 bases, with 13 bases lying between them. The CDR3 spans 13 residues. CDR3 bases: TGTGCCAGCAGCGGGGGCGGGATCGATACGCAGTATTTT. Protein sequence: CASSGGGIDTQYF.

This clonotype showed up just a few times. CDR3 amino acids: CASSPYFSGAQKQFF. In DNA form, the CDR3 reads TGTGCCAGCAGCCCATACTTTAGCGGGGCCCAGAAGCAGTTCTTC. The chain employs TRBV9 and TRBJ2-1; 8 nucleotides agree with TRBD2. The V and J ends lost 4 bases and 11 bases, in that order; junction bases with no gene match: 14. The germline V gene encodes CDR1 SGDLS and CDR2 YYNGEE. This CDR3 has 15 amino acids.

A few counts support this clonotype. The chain couples TRBV20-1 to TRBJ2-4; 14 bases align to TRBD2. Germline CDR1 is DFQATT and CDR2 is SNEGSKA (reference sequence). The length of the CDR3 is 20 residues. V dropped 6 bases and J dropped 4; count of bases not matched to a gene: 20. The DNA of the CDR3 is TGCAGTGCCTACCTCCCTCCGGGACTAGCGGGAGAGGCGCCGAAAAACATTCAGTACTTC. Translated: CSAYLPPGLAGEAPKNIQYF.

The chain couples TRBV29-1 to TRBJ1-3; D remains unclear. The CDR3 covers 12 residues. Trimming removed 2 bases from V and 3 bases from J, with 5 bases in between. CDR1 is SQVTM and CDR2 is ANQGSEA in the germline V gene. This chain's CDR3 is CSVELGGNTIYF. In nucleotides, the CDR3 is TGCAGCGTTGAATTGGGTGGAAACACCATATATTTT. The variable domain in full, completed from reference TRBV29-1 and TRBJ1-3, reads SAVISQKPSRDICQRGTSLTIQCQVDSQVTMMFWYRQQPGQSLTLIATANQGSEATYESGFVIDKFPISRPNLTFSTLTVSNMSPEDSSIYLCSVELGGNTIYFGEGSWLTVV.

This clonotype was detected many times. The chain carries TRBV2 and TRBJ1-1, with D possibly being TRBD1 (5 bases). Germline V CDR1 and CDR2: SNHLY, FYNNEI. The V end lost 2 bases, the J end lost 9 bases, and 13 bases lay between the germline ends. This CDR3 is 13 amino acids long. The CDR3 reads CASSEHGEGKAFF. The CDR3 DNA reads as TGTGCCAGCAGTGAACATGGGGAGGGGAAAGCTTTCTTT.

This chain joins TRBV5-1 and TRBJ1-2; no clear D. From germline, CDR1 is SGHRS and CDR2 YFSETQ. The V and J ends lost 1 base and 4 bases respectively, with 8 bases between them. There are 13 residues in the CDR3. DNA of the CDR3: TGCGCCAGCAGCTTGTCCATTTCCTATGGCTACACCTTC. Encoded protein: CASSLSISYGYTF.

This clonotype was observed a handful of times. As DNA, the CDR3 is TGTGCCACCAGCAGAGATCGGGCAGGTGCGGAGACCCAGTACTTC. It encodes CATSRDRAGAETQYF. This chain joins TRBV15 and TRBJ2-5, with D unclear. V shed 0 bases and J shed 5 bases, with 13 bases lying between them. CDR3 length equals 15 residues. CDR1 LNHNV and CDR2 YYDKDF come from the germline V gene (reference sequence).